This record covers a single T cell receptor beta chain. Under the authors' procedure: The authors estimated nucleated cell counts from reference gene primer amplification. The table came from immunoSEQ multiplex PCR; TCRdb's copy has only in-frame clones and leaves some out. V, J and clone size are taken as reported in that table, and D and trimming were inferred from the DNA itself. The sample has a few hundred thousand clones; about 90% are singletons. This sample is part of a study of blood T cell repertoires in COVID-19. Overall study context: Whether acute or convalescent, the COVID-19 samples came from the United States, Italy and Spain. T cells, B-cell-depleted T cells, or PBMCs supplied cDNA or gDNA.

Trimming took 4 bases from V and 4 from J; bases not matched to a gene: 9. Germline values: CDR1 ENHRY, CDR2 SYGVKD. The CDR3 is 17 amino acids. The chain couples TRBV10-3 to TRBJ2-2; 10 bases are a match to TRBD2. Source material: peripheral blood. This clonotype was sampled from a man aged 55 to 70 with acute or convalescent COVID-19. DNA of the CDR3: TGTGCCATCAGTGCGTTCCTAGCGGGAGCCGGCACCGGGGAGCTGTTTTTT. It is translated as CAISAFLAGAGTGELFF.